What follows are 12 T cell receptor beta chains derived from one specimen sequenced in a study of human versus mouse CDR3 diversity and MHC coevolution. Data came from immunoSEQ multiplex PCR; TCRdb stores just in-frame clones and leaves some out. The table lists tens of thousands of clones, around 94% of them singletons. The sample taken for sequencing was naive CD4+ T cells from blood. Subset specified: CD45RO-negative CD62L-positive naive CD4 T cells. These receptors all come from a person between 60 and 69 years old in good health.

The genes are TRBV2 and TRBJ2-7, with TRBD1 as a possible D gene (6 bases). The germline CDR1 and CDR2 sequences are SNHLY and FYNNEI. The CDR3 sequence is 14 residues long. Between the trimmed V and J ends, which lost 7 bases and 3 bases, there was a span of 16 bases. CDR3 sequence: CASKFQDRSYEQYF. As DNA, the CDR3 is TGTGCCAGCAAGTTTCAAGACAGGAGCTACGAGCAGTACTTC.

The chain carries TRBV5-1 and TRBJ2-3; 12 bases align to TRBD2. This CDR3 comprises 16 residues. J lost 2 bases, V lost 2 bases, and 3 bases had no gene match. CDR1 is SGHRS and CDR2 is YFSETQ in the germline V gene. The CDR3 nucleotides read TGCGCCAGCAGCTTAAGACTAGCGGGGGACACAGATACGCAGTATTTT. Amino acids: CASSLRLAGDTDTQYF.

The gene calls are TRBV7-9 and TRBJ2-2, with D perhaps matching TRBD2 (6 bases). Trimming pared 4 bases from V and 4 bases from J, leaving 19 bases between. Looked up from germline, CDR1 is SEHNR and CDR2 is FQNEAQ (reference sequence). This CDR3 spans 17 amino acids. CDR3 protein: CASSSLAGLGGTGELFF. In DNA form, the CDR3 reads TGTGCCAGCAGCTCCCTTGCGGGGTTGGGGGGCACCGGGGAGCTGTTTTTT.

This sequence joins TRBV18 and TRBJ2-1; D uncertain. This CDR3 spans 14 amino acids. Germline V gives CDR1 KGHSH, CDR2 LQKENI. Trimming removed 1 base from V and 5 bases from J, with 9 bases in between. The CDR3 loop reads CASSPQSQDNEQFF. The CDR3, as DNA: TGTGCCAGCTCACCACAGAGTCAGGACAATGAGCAGTTCTTC.

This chain joins TRBV9 and TRBJ2-5, with 9 nucleotides matching TRBD2. This CDR3 has 15 residues. The ends lost 2 bases at V and 5 bases at J; junction bases unmatched: 7. CDR1 is SGDLS and CDR2 is YYNGEE in the germline V gene. The CDR3 is CASSVSSGSVETQYF. The DNA of the CDR3 is TGTGCCAGCAGCGTCAGTAGCGGGAGCGTGGAGACCCAGTACTTC. Supplemented by reference TRBV9 and TRBJ2-5, the full variable domain reads DSGVTQTPKHLITATGQRVTLRCSPRSGDLSVYWYQQSLDQGLQFLIQYYNGEERAKGNILERFSAQQFPDLHSELNLSSLELGDSALYFCASSVSSGSVETQYFGPGTRLLVL.

The chain recombines TRBV5-4 with TRBJ1-2; 12 nucleotides line up with TRBD1. The CDR3 is 16 residues long. V shed 0 bases, J shed 13 bases, and the junction held 13 bases outside the gene matches. Germline V gene data show CDR1 as SGHNT and CDR2 as YYREEE (reference sequence). The CDR3 nucleotides read TGTGCCAGCAGCTTGGCCTTGGGTCCGGGACAGGGGGCCTTCACCTTC. Amino acid sequence: CASSLALGPGQGAFTF.

The CDR3, as DNA: TGCAGCGTTGAGGGGGACAGGGGCGAGCAGTACTTC. Translating it yields CSVEGDRGEQYF. The V call is TRBV29-1, the J call TRBJ2-7; 10 bases agree with TRBD1. The ends lost 3 bases at V and 6 bases at J; junction bases unmatched: 2. CDR3 length equals 12 residues. CDR1 SQVTM and CDR2 ANQGSEA come from the germline V gene.

The V and J genes are TRBV27 and TRBJ1-4, with D possibly TRBD1 on 6 matching bases. V shed 5 bases and J shed 4 bases, with 14 bases lying between them. The CDR3 covers 15 residues. The germline V gene has CDR1 MNHEY and CDR2 SMNVEV (reference sequence). The CDR3, as DNA: TGTGCCAGCAGTCTATACAGGGCGTTTAATGAAAAACTGTTTTTT. This translates into CASSLYRAFNEKLFF.

Only one count was recorded for this clone. The rearrangement links TRBV5-4 to TRBJ2-4; 9 nucleotides match TRBD2. J was trimmed by 0 bases and V by 4 bases; bases with no gene match: 5. The CDR3 has 16 amino acids. Germline V gives CDR1 SGHNT, CDR2 YYREEE (reference sequence). The CDR3 DNA reads TGTGCCAGCAGCGCCCGACTAGCGGTAGCCAAAAACATTCAGTACTTC. It is translated as CASSARLAVAKNIQYF.

The J gene is TRBJ2-1, the V gene TRBV9, with 14 bases fitting TRBD2. Germline CDR1 and CDR2: SGDLS and YYNGEE. The CDR3 contains 19 residues. V gave up 3 bases and J gave up 1 base; unmatched junction bases: 9. The CDR3 reads CASSGGLGLAGGSYNEQFF. The CDR3 nucleotides are TGTGCCAGCAGCGGGGGGCTTGGACTAGCGGGAGGATCCTACAATGAGCAGTTCTTC.

The chain joins TRBV11-2 to TRBJ2-1; D uncertain. V lost 0 bases and J lost 14, with 14 bases in between. The CDR3 covers 13 residues. CDR1 SGHAT and CDR2 FQNNGV come from the germline V gene. The CDR3 nucleotides read TGTGCCAGCAGCTTAGATCTCGTGGCAGACAAGTTCTTC. This gives the protein CASSLDLVADKFF.

The chain employs TRBV5-4 and TRBJ2-1; the match to TRBD2 covers 10 bases. Germline V CDR1 and CDR2: SGHNT, YYREEE (reference sequence). J lost 4 bases, V lost 4 bases, and 5 bases had no gene match. This CDR3 has 15 residues. The CDR3 spells CASSPWTSGYNEQFF. For the CDR3, the DNA is TGTGCCAGCAGCCCTTGGACTAGCGGTTACAATGAGCAGTTCTTC.